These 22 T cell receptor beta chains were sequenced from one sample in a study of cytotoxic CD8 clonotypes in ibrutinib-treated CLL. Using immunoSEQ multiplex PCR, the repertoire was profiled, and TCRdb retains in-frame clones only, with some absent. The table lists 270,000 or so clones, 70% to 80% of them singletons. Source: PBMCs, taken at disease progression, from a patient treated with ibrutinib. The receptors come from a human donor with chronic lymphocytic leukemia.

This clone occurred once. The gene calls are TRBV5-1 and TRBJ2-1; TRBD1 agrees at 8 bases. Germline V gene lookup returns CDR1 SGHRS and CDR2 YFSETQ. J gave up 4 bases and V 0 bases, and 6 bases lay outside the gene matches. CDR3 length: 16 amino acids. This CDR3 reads CASSLEIGTGYNEQFF. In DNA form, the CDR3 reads TGCGCCAGCAGCTTGGAGATAGGGACAGGTTACAATGAGCAGTTCTTC.

The DNA of the CDR3 is TGTGCCAGCAGCTTAGGTGGAGGATTTCAAGAGACCCAGTACTTC. This encodes CASSLGGGFQETQYF. J is TRBJ2-5 and V is TRBV7-3, with a possible D match to TRBD2 (5 bases). This CDR3 has 15 amino acids. Germline V gene lookup returns CDR1 SGHTA and CDR2 FQGTGA. Trimming removed 2 bases from V and 2 bases from J, with 12 bases in between.

The CDR3 region is CASSLGAAQETQYF. The CDR3 region has the DNA TGTGCCAGCAGCTTAGGGGCAGCCCAAGAGACCCAGTACTTC. V usage is TRBV11-2 and J usage is TRBJ2-5; no definite D call. Trimming pared 1 base from V and 1 base from J, leaving 7 bases between. Germline V gene lookup returns CDR1 SGHAT and CDR2 FQNNGV. This CDR3 spans 14 amino acids. Filled out from reference TRBV11-2 and TRBJ2-5, the complete variable domain reads EAGVAQSPRYKIIEKRQSVAFWCNPISGHATLYWYQQILGQGPKLLIQFQNNGVVDDSQLPKDRFSAERLKGVDSTLKIQPAKLEDSAVYLCASSLGAAQETQYFGPGTRLLVL.

DNA for the CDR3: TGCAGCGTTGAAAGCGGGACCGACCGAGGGGGCTACACCTTC. This codes for CSVESGTDRGGYTF. The chain couples TRBV29-1 to TRBJ1-2, with D tentatively TRBD1 (5 bases). Trimming removed 2 bases from V and 8 bases from J, with 18 bases in between. From germline, CDR1 is SQVTM and CDR2 ANQGSEA. The CDR3 sequence is 14 residues long.

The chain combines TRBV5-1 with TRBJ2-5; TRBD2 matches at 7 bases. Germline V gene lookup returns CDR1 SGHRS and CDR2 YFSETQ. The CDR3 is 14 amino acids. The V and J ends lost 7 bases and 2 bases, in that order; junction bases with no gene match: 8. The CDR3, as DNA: TGCGCCAGCTGGGGGGGAGGCGGACAAGAGACCCAGTACTTC. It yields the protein CASWGGGGQETQYF.

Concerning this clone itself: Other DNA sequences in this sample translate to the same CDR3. In nucleotides, the CDR3 is TGCGCCAGCAGCTTCGCAGGCTACGAGCAGTACTTC. This sequence encodes CASSFAGYEQYF. This chain connects TRBV5-1 to TRBJ2-7; D gene ambiguous. The V end was cut by 2 bases, the J end by 3 bases, with 6 bases between. Per germline, CDR1 SGHRS and CDR2 YFSETQ. The CDR3 is made up of 12 amino acids.

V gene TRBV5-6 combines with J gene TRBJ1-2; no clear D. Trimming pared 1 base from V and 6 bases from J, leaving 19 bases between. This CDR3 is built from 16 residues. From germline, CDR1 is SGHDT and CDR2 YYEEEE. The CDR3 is CASSLRSPPIRDGYTF. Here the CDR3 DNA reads TGTGCCAGCAGCTTGCGGAGCCCACCCATTCGTGATGGCTACACCTTC.

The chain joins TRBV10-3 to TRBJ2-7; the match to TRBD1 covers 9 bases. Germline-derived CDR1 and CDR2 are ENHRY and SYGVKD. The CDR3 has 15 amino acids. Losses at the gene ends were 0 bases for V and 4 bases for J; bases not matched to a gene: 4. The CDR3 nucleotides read TGTGCCATCAGTGAGTCTGGAGGGACAGGGTACGAGCAGTACTTC. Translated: CAISESGGTGYEQYF.

The CDR3 DNA sequence: TGCGCCAGCAGCTTAGGACTAGCGGGAGGATCCGGAGAGACCCAGTACTTC. This sequence encodes CASSLGLAGGSGETQYF. J is TRBJ2-5 and V is TRBV5-1, with 14 positions matching TRBD2. The CDR3 runs 17 residues. V was pared by 2 bases and J by 4 bases, with 7 bases of the junction left unmatched. Germline CDR1 reads SGHRS; CDR2 reads YFSETQ.

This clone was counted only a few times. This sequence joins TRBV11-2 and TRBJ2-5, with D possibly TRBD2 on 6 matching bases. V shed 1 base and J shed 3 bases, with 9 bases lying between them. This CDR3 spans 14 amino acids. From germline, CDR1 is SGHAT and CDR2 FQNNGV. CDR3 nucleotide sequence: TGTGCCAGCAGCTTAGGGACTACCGAAGAGACCCAGTACTTC. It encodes CASSLGTTEETQYF.

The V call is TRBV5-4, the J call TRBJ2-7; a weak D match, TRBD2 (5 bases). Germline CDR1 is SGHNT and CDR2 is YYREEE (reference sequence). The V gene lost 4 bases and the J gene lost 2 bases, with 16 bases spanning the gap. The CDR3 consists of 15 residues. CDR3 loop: CASSPDPTTAYEQYF. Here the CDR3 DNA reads TGTGCCAGCAGCCCTGACCCGACTACGGCCTACGAGCAGTACTTC.

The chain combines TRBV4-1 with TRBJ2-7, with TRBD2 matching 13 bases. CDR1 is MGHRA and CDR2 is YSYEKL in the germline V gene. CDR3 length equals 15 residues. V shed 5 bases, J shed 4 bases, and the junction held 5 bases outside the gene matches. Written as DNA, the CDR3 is TGCGCCAGCAGCTCTCGACTAGCGGGGGGATACGAGCAGTACTTC. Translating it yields CASSSRLAGGYEQYF.

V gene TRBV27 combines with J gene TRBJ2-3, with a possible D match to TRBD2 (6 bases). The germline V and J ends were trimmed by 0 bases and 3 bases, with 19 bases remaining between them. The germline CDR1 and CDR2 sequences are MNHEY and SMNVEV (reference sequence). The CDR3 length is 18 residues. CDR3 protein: CASSLSFWLARSTDTQYF. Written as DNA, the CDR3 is TGTGCCAGCAGTTTATCTTTCTGGCTAGCGCGATCTACAGATACGCAGTATTTT.

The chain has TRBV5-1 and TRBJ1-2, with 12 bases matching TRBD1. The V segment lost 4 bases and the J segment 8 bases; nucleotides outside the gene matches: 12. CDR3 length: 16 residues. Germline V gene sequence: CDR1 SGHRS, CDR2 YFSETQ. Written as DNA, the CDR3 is TGCGCCAGCAGCGCTTCGGCGGGACAGGGGGCTGGAGGCTACACCTTC. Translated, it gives CASSASAGQGAGGYTF.

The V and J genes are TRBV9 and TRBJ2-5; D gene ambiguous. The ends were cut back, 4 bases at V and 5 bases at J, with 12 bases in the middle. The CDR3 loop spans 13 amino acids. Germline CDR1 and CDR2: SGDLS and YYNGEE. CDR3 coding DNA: TGTGCCAGCAGCCCTCCCCCCGGGGAGACCCAGTACTTC. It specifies CASSPPPGETQYF.

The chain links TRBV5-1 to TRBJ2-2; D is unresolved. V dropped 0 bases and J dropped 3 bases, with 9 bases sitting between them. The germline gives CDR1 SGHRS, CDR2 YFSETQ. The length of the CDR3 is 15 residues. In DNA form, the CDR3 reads TGCGCCAGCAGCTTGGCCTTGGGATACACCGGGGAGCTGTTTTTT. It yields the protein CASSLALGYTGELFF.

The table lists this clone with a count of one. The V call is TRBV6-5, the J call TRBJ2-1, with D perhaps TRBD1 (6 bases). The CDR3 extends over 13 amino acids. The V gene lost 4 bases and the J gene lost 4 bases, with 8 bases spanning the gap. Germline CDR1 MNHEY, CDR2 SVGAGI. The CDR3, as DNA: TGTGCCAGCAGTTCGGGACAATACAATGAGCAGTTCTTC. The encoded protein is CASSSGQYNEQFF.

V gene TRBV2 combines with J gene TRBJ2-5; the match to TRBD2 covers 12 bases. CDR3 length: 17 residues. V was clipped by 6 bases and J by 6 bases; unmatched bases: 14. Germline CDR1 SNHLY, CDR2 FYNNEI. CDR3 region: CASRDYLAGLAGKTQYF. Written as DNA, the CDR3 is TGTGCCAGCAGAGATTACCTAGCTGGACTAGCGGGAAAGACCCAGTACTTC.

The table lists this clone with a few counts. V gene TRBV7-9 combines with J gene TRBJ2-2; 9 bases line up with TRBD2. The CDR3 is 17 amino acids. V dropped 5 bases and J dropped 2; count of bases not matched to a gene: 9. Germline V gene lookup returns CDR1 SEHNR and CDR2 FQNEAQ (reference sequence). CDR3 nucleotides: TGTGCCAGCAGCACACAGACTAGCGGAGTAAACACCGGGGAGCTGTTTTTT. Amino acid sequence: CASSTQTSGVNTGELFF.

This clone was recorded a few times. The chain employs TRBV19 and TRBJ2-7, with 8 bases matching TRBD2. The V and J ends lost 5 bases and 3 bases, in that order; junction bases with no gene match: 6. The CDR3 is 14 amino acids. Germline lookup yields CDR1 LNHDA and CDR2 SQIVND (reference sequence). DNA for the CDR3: TGTGCCAGTAGTGGGACGGGGGGGAGCTACGAGCAGTACTTC. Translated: CASSGTGGSYEQYF.

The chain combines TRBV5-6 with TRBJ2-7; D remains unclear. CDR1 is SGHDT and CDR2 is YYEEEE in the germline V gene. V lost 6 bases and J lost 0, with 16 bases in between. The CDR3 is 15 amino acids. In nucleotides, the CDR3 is TGTGCCAGCAATCTGTCCCCAGGACCCTCCTACGAGCAGTACTTC. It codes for CASNLSPGPSYEQYF.

The CDR3 region is CASSAGPHPMKYGYTF. The CDR3 DNA reads as TGTGCCAGCAGTGCGGGCCCACACCCCATGAAATATGGCTACACCTTC. The chain combines TRBV2 with TRBJ1-2; no definite D call. The CDR3 length is 16 residues. CDR1 is SNHLY and CDR2 is FYNNEI in the germline V gene. V lost 4 bases, J lost 5 bases, and 20 bases lay in between.